This TCR beta chain emerged from a study of blood T cell repertoires in COVID-19. The overall study: Donors in the United States, Italy and Spain gave samples during acute or convalescent COVID-19. Sample material is recorded as cDNA or gDNA derived from T cells, B-cell-depleted T cells, or PBMCs.

Germline V gives CDR1 WNHNN, CDR2 SYGVQD (reference sequence). Trimming stripped 8 bases from V and 7 bases from J, with 15 bases between. This CDR3 is built from 14 residues. Per the authors' pipeline: Amplified reference gene primers provided the basis for estimating nucleated cell counts. Profiling relied on immunoSEQ multiplex PCR, and the TCRdb table lists in-frame clones only, not all of them. V and J calls and clone size are as listed in that table; D and trimming were resolved from the DNA. The top ten clones hold 7.5% to 10% of a sample with approximately 37,000 clones, approximately 88% of them seen once.

The sequenced sample was peripheral blood. This rearrangement joins TRBV10-1 to TRBJ1-6; D call uncertain. The sequence was collected from a woman aged 65 to 85 with acute or convalescent COVID-19. CDR3 coding DNA: TGCGCCAGCCCAGGCTATAAAGAAAATTCACCCCTCCACTTT. Its protein is CASPGYKENSPLHF.